A single sample is the source of the 24 T cell receptor beta chains below, sequenced in a study of shared clonotypes between healthy human individuals. Sequencing was performed with immunoSEQ multiplex PCR; in TCRdb, only in-frame clones are kept and a portion is missing. The sample lists around 700,000 clones; about 74% were seen once. Sequencing was carried out using memory CD4+ T cells sorted from blood. Subset described: CD45RA-negative fraction. The source is a woman aged 30 to 39 in good health.

Comments on this clone: The junction differs from germline at one of its ends, possibly a read error. The chain is built from TRBV18 and TRBJ2-7, with TRBD1 as a possible D gene (6 bases). Germline V CDR1 and CDR2: KGHSH, LQKENI. This CDR3 comprises 14 residues. The CDR3 bases are TGTGCCAGCTCACCCGACAGGAACCGACGGCCGGCCAACTTC. Its protein is CASSPDRNRRPANF. The full variable domain, its missing parts supplied by reference TRBV18 and TRBJ2-7, is NAGVMQNPRHLVRRRGQEARLRCSPMKGHSHVYWYRQLPEEGLKFMVYLQKENIIDESGMPKERFSAEFPKEGPSILRIQQVVRGDSAAYFCASSPDRNRRPANFGPGTRLTVT.

The V call is TRBV6-4, the J call TRBJ1-5; TRBD1 matches 8 bases. The CDR3 sequence is 21 residues long. Germline CDR1 MRHNA, CDR2 SNTAGT. V trimming: 0 bases; J trimming: 4 bases; junction bases outside the gene matches: 20. The CDR3 DNA reads TGTGCCAGCAGTGACTCGAATTTCAGCCCAGTACTCCACAGGGGGAATCAGCCCCAGCATTTT. Its translation: CASSDSNFSPVLHRGNQPQHF.

The V call is TRBV5-6, the J call TRBJ1-2; unclear D gene. With 4 bases removed from V and 8 bases from J, the gap between germline ends came to 15 bases. Germline CDR1 is SGHDT and CDR2 is YYEEEE. The length of the CDR3 is 13 residues. CDR3 nucleotides: TGTGCCAGCAGCCACACAGACGGCTTAGGCTACACCTTC. Encoded protein: CASSHTDGLGYTF.

This clone showed up just a few times. V usage is TRBV7-9 and J usage is TRBJ1-2; D is uncertain. The CDR3 contains 12 residues. Germline values: CDR1 SEHNR, CDR2 FQNEAQ (reference sequence). V lost 2 bases to trimming and J lost 3 bases, with 4 bases between them. The CDR3 loop reads CASSLTDYGYTF. CDR3 nucleotides: TGTGCCAGCAGCTTAACTGACTATGGCTACACCTTC. Complete variable domain (other parts from reference TRBV7-9 and TRBJ1-2): DTGVSQNPRHKITKRGQNVTFRCDPISEHNRLYWYRQTLGQGPEFLTYFQNEAQLEKSRLLSDRFSAERPKGSFSTLEIQRTEQGDSAMYLCASSLTDYGYTFGSGTRLTVV.

The chain is built from TRBV19 and TRBJ1-5; 8 positions agree with TRBD1. Losses at the gene ends were 3 bases for V and 4 bases for J; bases not matched to a gene: 5. Germline assignment: CDR1 LNHDA and CDR2 SQIVND (reference sequence). This CDR3 spans 15 amino acids. This chain's CDR3 is CASSMFRTGNQPQHF. The CDR3 DNA is TGTGCCAGTAGTATGTTTAGGACAGGGAATCAGCCCCAGCATTTT. Variable domain in full (rest from reference TRBV19 and TRBJ1-5): DGGITQSPKYLFRKEGQNVTLSCEQNLNHDAMYWYRQDPGQGLRLIYYSQIVNDFQKGDIAEGYSVSREKKESFPLTVTSAQKNPTAFYLCASSMFRTGNQPQHFGDGTRLSIL.

At least ten counts were recorded for this clone. The V and J genes are TRBV19 and TRBJ1-5; 8 bases align to TRBD1. V was pared by 5 bases and J by 2 bases, with 5 bases of the junction left unmatched. The length of the CDR3 is 15 residues. Germline-derived CDR1 and CDR2 are LNHDA and SQIVND (reference sequence). The CDR3 region has the DNA TGTGCCAGTAGTGTGACAGGGGATGGCAATCAGCCCCAGCATTTT. Its translation: CASSVTGDGNQPQHF.

Ten or more counts support this clone. The chain employs TRBV7-8 and TRBJ1-1; the match to TRBD1 covers 7 bases. Trimming took 4 bases from V and 10 from J; bases not matched to a gene: 12. The CDR3 is 14 residues long. Germline CDR1 reads SGHVS; CDR2 reads FQNEAQ. The CDR3 loop is CASSSTGARDGAFF. CDR3 DNA sequence: TGTGCCAGCAGCTCCACAGGGGCTCGGGACGGAGCTTTCTTT.

This clone turned up a few times. The V and J genes are TRBV2 and TRBJ1-5; a weak D match, TRBD1 (6 bases). The CDR3 spans 15 residues. From germline, CDR1 is SNHLY and CDR2 FYNNEI. V shed 4 bases and J shed 0 bases, with 10 bases lying between them. The CDR3 DNA sequence: TGTGCCAGCAGTGGGACAGCTCATAGCAATCAGCCCCAGCATTTT. Encoded protein: CASSGTAHSNQPQHF.

This rearrangement joins TRBV7-3 to TRBJ2-5; 7 nucleotides agree with TRBD1. Germline V CDR1 and CDR2: SGHTA, FQGTGA. CDR3 length: 16 residues. V trimming: 5 bases; J trimming: 2 bases; junction bases outside the gene matches: 11. The CDR3 DNA sequence: TGTGCCAGCAGCCTATCCCCCCCGGGACAGCAAGAGACCCAGTACTTC. Protein: CASSLSPPGQQETQYF.

The chain joins TRBV19 to TRBJ2-2; 9 positions agree with TRBD1. Per the germline V gene, CDR1 is LNHDA and CDR2 is SQIVND (reference sequence). The CDR3 runs to 15 residues. V shed 8 bases and J 6 bases; nucleotides not matched to a gene: 10. The DNA for the CDR3 is TGTGCCAGTGTGCCGGGACAGGGTCAGTCCGGGGAGCTGTTTTTT. It codes for CASVPGQGQSGELFF.

This clone was observed a handful of times. Additional DNA sequences in this sample encode the identical CDR3. The chain combines TRBV28 with TRBJ2-7, with 9 bases matching TRBD1. V lost 6 bases to trimming and J lost 3 bases; unmatched junction nucleotides: 6. The CDR3 loop spans 14 amino acids. Germline CDR1 is MDHEN and CDR2 is SYDVKM. This CDR3 is CASSTGQGIYEQYF. The CDR3 region has the DNA TGTGCCAGCAGCACGGGACAGGGTATCTACGAGCAGTACTTC.

The J gene is TRBJ2-4, the V gene TRBV19; D gene uncertain. V shed 11 bases and J shed 5 bases, with 16 bases lying between them. This CDR3 has 13 residues. In germline, CDR1 is LNHDA, CDR2 SQIVND (reference sequence). Here the CDR3 DNA reads TGTGCCTCCCAAGGGAATTTTGAAAACATTCAGTACTTC. This codes for CASQGNFENIQYF. The whole variable domain, filled in from reference TRBV19 and TRBJ2-4, reads DGGITQSPKYLFRKEGQNVTLSCEQNLNHDAMYWYRQDPGQGLRLIYYSQIVNDFQKGDIAEGYSVSREKKESFPLTVTSAQKNPTAFYLCASQGNFENIQYFGAGTRLSVL.

The chain employs TRBV2 and TRBJ2-7, with 8 positions matching TRBD1. The CDR3 sequence is 15 residues long. In germline, CDR1 is SNHLY, CDR2 FYNNEI. Trimming cost V 4 bases and J 3 bases; bases outside gene matches: 8. CDR3 protein: CASSGGTGAFYEQYF. The CDR3 bases are TGTGCCAGCAGTGGAGGGACAGGTGCATTCTACGAGCAGTACTTC.

The V and J genes are TRBV6-1 and TRBJ2-7, with D possibly matching TRBD1 (6 bases). The V gene's germline CDR1 is MNHNS and CDR2 SASEGT. This CDR3 spans 14 amino acids. Trimming cost V 6 bases and J 7 bases, with 19 bases left between them. CDR3 nucleotides: TGTGCCAGCAGGGGGGCGGACCCCTCGCGGGAGCAGTACTTC. Translating it yields CASRGADPSREQYF.

The chain recombines TRBV6-1 with TRBJ1-4; TRBD1 might be the D (6 bases). The CDR3 length is 14 residues. V lost 4 bases, J lost 6 bases, and 12 bases lay in between. From germline, CDR1 is MNHNS and CDR2 SASEGT. The CDR3 nucleotides are TGTGCCAGCAGTGTAACAGGGTGGGATGAAAAACTGTTTTTT. It codes for CASSVTGWDEKLFF.

This clone was seen more than once but under ten times. The gene calls are TRBV5-6 and TRBJ2-5, with D tentatively TRBD2 (6 bases). Germline V gene sequence: CDR1 SGHDT, CDR2 YYEEEE. V was pared by 5 bases and J by 5 bases, with 13 bases between. This CDR3 has 13 residues. The CDR3 loop is CASSSPGRETQYF. The CDR3 DNA sequence: TGTGCCAGCAGTTCACCAGGGAGGGAGACCCAGTACTTC.

The gene calls are TRBV6-6 and TRBJ2-7; 14 bases fit TRBD2. Trimming removed 5 bases from V and 7 bases from J; junction bases left unmatched: 7. Germline V gives CDR1 MNHNY, CDR2 SVGAGI (reference sequence). The CDR3 spans 15 residues. The CDR3 loop reads CASSPRLAGGREQYF. The CDR3 region has the DNA TGTGCCAGCAGTCCGCGACTAGCGGGAGGGCGGGAGCAGTACTTC.

V and J are TRBV28 and TRBJ1-3; D is undetermined. CDR3 length: 15 amino acids. V was trimmed by 3 bases and J by 0 bases, leaving 9 bases between them. Germline CDR1 MDHEN, CDR2 SYDVKM. Written as DNA, the CDR3 is TGTGCCAGCAGTTTCGGCGGAACCTCTGGAAACACCATATATTTT. This codes for CASSFGGTSGNTIYF.

The chain combines TRBV29-1 with TRBJ2-5; 7 nucleotides match TRBD2. Per germline, CDR1 SQVTM and CDR2 ANQGSEA. The CDR3 covers 14 residues. V dropped 5 bases and J dropped 2; count of bases not matched to a gene: 8. CDR3 sequence reads: CSVNLAEEQETQYF. The CDR3 DNA reads as TGCAGCGTTAACCTAGCGGAGGAACAAGAGACCCAGTACTTC.

V usage is TRBV30 and J usage is TRBJ1-5, with D perhaps TRBD1 (5 bases). V lost 2 bases and J lost 4, with 15 bases in between. From germline, CDR1 is GTSNPN and CDR2 SVGIG (reference sequence). The CDR3 is 15 amino acids. This CDR3 is CAWSHGGTPNQPQHF. CDR3 DNA: TGTGCCTGGAGTCACGGCGGGACTCCGAATCAGCCCCAGCATTTT.

This rearrangement joins TRBV6-6 to TRBJ2-1; D might be TRBD2 (5 bases). In germline, CDR1 is MNHNY, CDR2 SVGAGI (reference sequence). V dropped 0 bases and J dropped 8 bases, with 8 bases sitting between them. There are 13 residues in the CDR3. The CDR3 DNA reads TGTGCCAGCAGTTACTCAAACGGGGATGAGCAGTTCTTC. Translated: CASSYSNGDEQFF.

This clone is a singleton in its sample. This sequence joins TRBV18 and TRBJ1-5; D not certain. This CDR3 is 15 amino acids long. Per the germline V gene, CDR1 is KGHSH and CDR2 is LQKENI. V was shortened by 3 bases and J by 1 base, with 10 bases between the two germline ends. DNA of the CDR3: TGTGCCAGCTCACCTTCGGTCAGGAGCAATCAGCCCCAGCATTTT. Protein product: CASSPSVRSNQPQHF.

The chain recombines TRBV5-1 with TRBJ1-4, with 9 bases matching TRBD1. Germline V gene lookup returns CDR1 SGHRS and CDR2 YFSETQ. The ends lost 9 bases at V and 8 bases at J; junction bases unmatched: 8. This CDR3 has 13 amino acids. The CDR3 region has the DNA TGCGCCACCTCGACAGGGGGTGGGGAAAAACTGTTTTTT. It specifies CATSTGGGEKLFF.

The V and J genes are TRBV27 and TRBJ2-3, with 7 bases matching TRBD2. CDR3 length equals 16 residues. V shed 2 bases and J 6 bases; nucleotides not matched to a gene: 11. CDR1 MNHEY and CDR2 SMNVEV come from the germline V gene (reference sequence). The CDR3 region is CASSLGRLAGRDTQYF. CDR3 bases: TGTGCCAGCAGTTTAGGGCGACTAGCTGGGCGGGATACGCAGTATTTT.